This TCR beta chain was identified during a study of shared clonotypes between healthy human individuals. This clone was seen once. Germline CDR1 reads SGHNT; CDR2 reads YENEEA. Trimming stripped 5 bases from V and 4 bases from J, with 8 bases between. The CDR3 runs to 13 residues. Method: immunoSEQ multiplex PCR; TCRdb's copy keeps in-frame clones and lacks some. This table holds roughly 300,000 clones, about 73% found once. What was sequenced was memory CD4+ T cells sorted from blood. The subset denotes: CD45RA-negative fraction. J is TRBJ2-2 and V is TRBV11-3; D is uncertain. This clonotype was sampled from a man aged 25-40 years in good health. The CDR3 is CASSPRFTGELFF. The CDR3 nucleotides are TGTGCCAGCAGCCCCCGTTTCACCGGGGAGCTGTTTTTT.